This TCR beta chain was observed in a study of cytomegalovirus exposure and HLA in healthy donors. The germline V gene encodes CDR1 SNHLY and CDR2 FYNNEI. Trimming removed 5 bases from V and 3 bases from J, with 13 bases in between. This CDR3 comprises 15 residues. Primers for the PCR totalled 60 Vbeta and 13 Jbeta. Data came from immunoSEQ multiplex PCR; TCRdb stores just in-frame clones and leaves some out. Its table lists more than 200,000 clones. Sequenced input: PBMCs. The rearrangement links TRBV2 to TRBJ1-4; D is ambiguous. This TCR was recovered from a woman under 40 in good health and CMV-seropositive. CDR3 in amino acids: CASSYTGNPNEKLFF. The CDR3 nucleotides are TGTGCCAGCAGTTACACCGGGAACCCTAATGAAAAACTGTTTTTT.